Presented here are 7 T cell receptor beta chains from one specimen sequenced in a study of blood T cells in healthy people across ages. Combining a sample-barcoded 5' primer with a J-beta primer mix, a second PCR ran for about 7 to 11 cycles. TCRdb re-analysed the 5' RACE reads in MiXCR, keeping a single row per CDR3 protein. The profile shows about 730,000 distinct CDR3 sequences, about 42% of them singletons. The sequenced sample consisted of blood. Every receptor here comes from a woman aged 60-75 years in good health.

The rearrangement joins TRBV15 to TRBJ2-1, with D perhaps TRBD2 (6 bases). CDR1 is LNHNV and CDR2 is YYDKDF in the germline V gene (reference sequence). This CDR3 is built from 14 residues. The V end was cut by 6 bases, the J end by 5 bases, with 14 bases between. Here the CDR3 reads CATRARDGHNEQFF. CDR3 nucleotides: TGTGCCACCAGAGCGCGGGATGGTCACAATGAGCAGTTCTTC.

The CDR3 reads CASTDVPQETQYF. The CDR3 nucleotides are TGCGCCAGCACGGACGTCCCACAAGAGACCCAGTACTTC. The chain couples TRBV5-1 to TRBJ2-5; D is unresolved. The CDR3 extends over 13 amino acids. From germline, CDR1 is SGHRS and CDR2 YFSETQ. Trimming removed 6 bases from V and 2 bases from J, with 11 bases in between. The full variable domain, completed using reference TRBV5-1 and TRBJ2-5, is KAGVTQTPRYLIKTRGQQVTLSCSPISGHRSVSWYQQTPGQGLQFLFEYFSETQRNKGNFPGRFSGRQFSNSRSEMNVSTLELGDSALYLCASTDVPQETQYFGPGTRLLVL.

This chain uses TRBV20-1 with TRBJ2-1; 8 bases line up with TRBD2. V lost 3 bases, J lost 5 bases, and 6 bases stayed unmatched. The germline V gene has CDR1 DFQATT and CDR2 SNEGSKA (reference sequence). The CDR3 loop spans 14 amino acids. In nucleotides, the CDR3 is TGCAGTGCTAGGGATAGCGGGAAGGACAATGAGCAGTTCTTC. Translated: CSARDSGKDNEQFF.

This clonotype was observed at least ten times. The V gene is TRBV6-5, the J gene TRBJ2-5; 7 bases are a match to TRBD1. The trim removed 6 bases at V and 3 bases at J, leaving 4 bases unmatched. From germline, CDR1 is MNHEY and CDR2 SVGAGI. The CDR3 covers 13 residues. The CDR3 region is CASRRTGEETQYF. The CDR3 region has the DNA TGTGCCAGCAGGCGCACAGGGGAAGAGACCCAGTACTTC.

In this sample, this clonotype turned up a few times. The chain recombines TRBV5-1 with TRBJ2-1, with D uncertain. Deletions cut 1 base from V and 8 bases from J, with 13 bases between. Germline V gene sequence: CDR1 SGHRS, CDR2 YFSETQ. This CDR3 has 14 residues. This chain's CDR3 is CASSLTTGLDEQFF. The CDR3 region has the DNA TGCGCCAGCAGCTTGACAACCGGTCTGGATGAGCAGTTCTTC.

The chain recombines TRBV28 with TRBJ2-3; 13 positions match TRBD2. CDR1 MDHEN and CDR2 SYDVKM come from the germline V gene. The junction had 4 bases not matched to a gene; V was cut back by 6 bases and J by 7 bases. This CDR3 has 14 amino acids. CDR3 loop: CASRGTSGTHTQYF. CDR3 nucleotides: TGTGCCAGCAGGGGGACTAGCGGGACACATACGCAGTATTTT.

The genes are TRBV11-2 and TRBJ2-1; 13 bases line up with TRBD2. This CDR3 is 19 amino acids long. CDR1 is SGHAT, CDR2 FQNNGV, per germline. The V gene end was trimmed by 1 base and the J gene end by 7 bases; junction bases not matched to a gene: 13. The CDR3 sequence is CASSLGTSGRAPALNEQFF. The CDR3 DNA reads TGTGCCAGCAGCTTAGGGACTAGCGGGAGAGCCCCGGCTTTGAATGAGCAGTTCTTC.